A selection of T cell receptor beta chains follows, all from one sample in a study of OX40 agonist ivuxolimab in advanced cancers. This table comes from immunoSEQ multiplex PCR, and its TCRdb copy is limited to in-frame clones, with some not included. The table shows approximately 23,000 clones, with around 86% occurring only once. Here the sequenced sample was CD4+ or CD8+ T cells sorted from blood, taken in a trial of the OX40 agonist ivuxolimab. These receptors were obtained from an adult with an advanced solid tumor such as melanoma, head and neck, liver or kidney cancer. Each CDR3 is given with its conserved first and last residue. D genes are given only for firm matches. Clone size is shown for a subset of rows, as once, few, many or a class of expanded clone.

v_gene,abundance,j_gene,d_gene,CDR3nt,CDR3aa
TRBV6-5,.,TRBJ2-5,TRBD2,TGTGCCAGCCATAGCGGGGGGACGGAGACCCAGTACTTC,CASHSGGTETQYF
TRBV7-9,.,TRBJ2-2,.,TGTGCCAGCAGCAAAAGAGGGGAGCTGTTTTTT,CASSKRGELFF
TRBV5-4,.,TRBJ2-2,.,TGTGCCAGCAGCTTTAGGCAGTATAACACCGGGGAGCTGTTTTTT,CASSFRQYNTGELFF
TRBV7-9,.,TRBJ2-1,TRBD2,TGTGCCAGCAGCCGAAGACTAGCGGGAAGTTTGGATGAGCAGTTCTTC,CASSRRLAGSLDEQFF
TRBV11-2,.,TRBJ2-2,TRBD1,TGTGCCAGCAGCTTTTGGCAGGGGGCTTGGGCCGGGGAGCTGTTTTTT,CASSFWQGAWAGELFF
TRBV7-8,.,TRBJ2-5,.,TGTGCCAGCAGCTTAGATCGGGGATCAGTTGAGACCCAGTACTTC,CASSLDRGSVETQYF
TRBV15,.,TRBJ1-1,.,TGTGCCACCAGCAGGGCTAATAGGGGAGAAACTGAAGCTTTCTTT,CATSRANRGETEAFF
TRBV6-1,.,TRBJ2-7,.,TGTGCCACCCTCCCCGCCTACGAGCAGTACTTC,CATLPAYEQYF
TRBV28,.,TRBJ1-1,.,TGTGCCAGCAGCCAGACAGTGAACACTGAAGCTTTCTTT,CASSQTVNTEAFF
TRBV7-9,.,TRBJ2-7,.,TGTGCCAGCATTGGGGCCTACGAGCAGTACTTC,CASIGAYEQYF
TRBV5-4,.,TRBJ1-1,.,TGTGCCAGCAGCGTTGATCTCCTATTTCTGAACACTGAAGCTTTCTTT,CASSVDLLFLNTEAFF
TRBV9,few,TRBJ1-1,.,TGTGCCAGCAGCGTTATCGAAGATGAAGCTTTCTTT,CASSVIEDEAFF
TRBV27,.,TRBJ1-5,.,TGTGCCAGCAGACAGGGTAGAAATCAGCCCCAGCATTTT,CASRQGRNQPQHF
TRBV19,.,TRBJ2-2,.,TGTGCCAGTAGTAACAAGTCCGGGACACACAACACCGGGGAGCTGTTTTTT,CASSNKSGTHNTGELFF
TRBV27,.,TRBJ2-7,TRBD1,TGTGCCAGCAGTACCACCCCGACAGGGGCGGACGAGCAGTACTTC,CASSTTPTGADEQYF
TRBV7-9,.,TRBJ2-3,.,TGTGCCAGCAGACGACAAGAGGATACGCAGTATTTT,CASRRQEDTQYF
TRBV27,.,TRBJ2-2,TRBD2,TGTGCCAGCAGTTTAAGGCTAGCGGGAGGCGCCGGGGAGCTGTTTTTT,CASSLRLAGGAGELFF
TRBV4-1,.,TRBJ2-5,.,TGCGCCAGCAGCCCGTCGCAGTTCCAAGAGACCCAGTACTTC,CASSPSQFQETQYF
TRBV4-1,.,TRBJ2-2,TRBD1,TGCGCCAGCAGCCAATTCGCGACAGGGTCGGGCGGGGAGCTGTTTTTT,CASSQFATGSGGELFF
TRBV4-1,.,TRBJ2-7,TRBD2,TGCGCCAGCAGCCAGATGGGGACTAGCGGTTCCTACGAGCAGTACTTC,CASSQMGTSGSYEQYF